This TCR beta chain was obtained from a study of blood T cells in healthy people across ages. V was pared by 2 bases and J by 0 bases, with 17 bases between. The CDR3 spans 18 residues. Looked up from germline, CDR1 is MNHEY and CDR2 is SVGEGT. A second PCR of about 6 to 12 cycles used a sample-barcoded 5' primer and a J-beta primer mix. MiXCR, applied by TCRdb to the 5' RACE reads, yields one record per CDR3 protein. The data contain 550,000 to 600,000 distinct CDR3 sequences, 25% to 30% of them singletons. The chain has TRBV6-2 or TRBV6-3 and TRBJ2-1; D is tentatively TRBD1 or TRBD2 (6 bases each). The sequencing sample was made of blood. The origin of this receptor is a woman in her sixties or seventies in good health. CDR3 sequence reads: CASSYVEGGPSSYNEQFF. In nucleotides, the CDR3 is TGTGCCAGCAGTTACGTGGAGGGGGGCCCTAGCTCCTACAATGAGCAGTTCTTC.